This TCR beta chain was observed in a study of post-analysis software for immune sequencing data. Study-wide background: In terms of disease course, relapsing-remitting, secondary progressive and progressive-relapsing multiple sclerosis were included.

On this clonotype: Its antigen is not known.

Unique-molecular-identifier-tagged TCR beta cDNA libraries were used. With roughly 0.85 to 11 million T cells as the source, roughly 0.5 million cDNA molecules resulted. TCRdb reanalysed the PCR reads using MiXCR and keeps one entry per CDR3 protein. The sample contains about 200,000 distinct CDR3 sequences, 29% of which appear only once. Points from the study as a whole: When compared against controls, multiple sclerosis patients showed significantly lower normalized Chao1 diversity. F measure clustering grouped samples strongly by preparation batch. Included in a set of roughly five TRBV segments more frequent in patients than controls were TRBV5-6, TRBV5-1 and TRBV20-1.

This CDR3 comprises 13 residues. In germline, CDR1 is GTSNPN, CDR2 SVGIG (reference sequence). The chain carries TRBV30 and TRBJ2-4; possibly TRBD1 or TRBD2 for D (6 bases each). Gene TRBJ2-5 matches the end of the DNA better, so the J call may be wrong. This TCR derives from a girl under 18 with multiple sclerosis. Source material: blood. This CDR3 reads CAWSQKGGETQYF. The DNA of the CDR3 is TGTGCCTGGAGTCAAAAGGGGGGAGAGACCCAGTACTTC.